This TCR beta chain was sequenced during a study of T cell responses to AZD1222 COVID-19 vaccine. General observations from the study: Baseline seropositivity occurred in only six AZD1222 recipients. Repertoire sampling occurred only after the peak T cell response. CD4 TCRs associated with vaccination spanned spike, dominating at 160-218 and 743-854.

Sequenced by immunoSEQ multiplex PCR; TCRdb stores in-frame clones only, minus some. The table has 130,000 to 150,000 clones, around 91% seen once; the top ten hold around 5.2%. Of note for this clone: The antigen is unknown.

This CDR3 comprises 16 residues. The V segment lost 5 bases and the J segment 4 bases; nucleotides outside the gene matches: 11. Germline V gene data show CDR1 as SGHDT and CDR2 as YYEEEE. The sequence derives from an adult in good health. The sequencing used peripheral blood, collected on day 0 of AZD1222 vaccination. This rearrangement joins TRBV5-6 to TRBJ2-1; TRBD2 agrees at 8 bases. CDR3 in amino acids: CASSFRSGSRYNEQFF. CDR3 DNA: TGTGCCAGCAGTTTCCGAAGCGGGAGTAGATACAATGAGCAGTTCTTC.